The rows below give T cell receptor beta chains drawn from one sample of a study of T-cell reconstitution after alpha-beta-depleted transplantation in children. TCRdb used MiXCR to reprocess the PCR reads, holding one entry per CDR3 protein. The sample includes 280,000 or so distinct CDR3 sequences, more than 9% seen only once; the top ten take roughly a quarter. Sequencing was performed on peripheral blood, taken 180 days after TCRalphabeta/CD19-depleted stem cell transplant. The source is a male patient between 2 and 10 years old who had a stem cell transplant for chronic granulomatous disease, so the T cells may come from the graft donor. Both conserved end residues are part of each CDR3. The D gene is left open where the match is weak. The size of a clone is reported for some rows only, either as once, few or many, or as a class for expanded clones.

v_gene	abundance	j_gene	d_gene	CDR3aa	CDR3nt
TRBV7-2	many	TRBJ2-7	.	CASSLAWGDYEQYF	TGTGCCAGCAGCTTAGCGTGGGGTGATTACGAGCAGTACTTC
TRBV28	many	TRBJ2-2	.	CASSLERVGGELFF	TGTGCCAGCAGTTTAGAGAGGGTCGGCGGGGAGCTGTTTTTT
TRBV28	few	TRBJ1-5	.	CASSIKNNQPQHF	TGTGCCAGCAGCATCAAGAACAATCAGCCCCAGCATTTT
TRBV10-3	few	TRBJ2-1	.	CAISESNSYEQFF	TGTGCCATCAGTGAGTCGAACAGCTATGAGCAGTTCTTC
TRBV3-1	many	TRBJ1-5	.	CASSQGYSNQPQHF	TGTGCCAGCAGCCAGGGATATAGCAATCAGCCCCAGCATTTT
TRBV29-1	many	TRBJ2-7	.	CSAAVGNYEQYF	TGCAGCGCCGCGGTAGGGAACTACGAGCAGTACTTC
TRBV20-1	many	TRBJ1-1	.	CSAVAGSRDTEAFF	TGCAGTGCTGTAGCCGGCTCTAGGGACACTGAAGCTTTCTTT
TRBV18	once	TRBJ2-5	.	CASSPGRGGETQYF	TGTGCCAGCTCACCTGGCAGGGGAGGAGAGACCCAGTACTTC
TRBV7-8	.	TRBJ1-1	.	CPNSLDWGSDQAFF	TGTCCCAACAGCTTAGATTGGGGGTCCGACCAAGCTTTCTTT
TRBV28	many	TRBJ1-1	TRBD1	CASSLGDRVFTEAFF	TGTGCCAGCAGTTTAGGGGACAGGGTTTTCACTGAAGCTTTCTTT
TRBV10-2	many	TRBJ2-3	.	CASSEHTRGADTQYF	TGCGCCAGCAGTGAGCATACTAGAGGTGCAGATACGCAGTATTTT
TRBV30	.	TRBJ2-3	.	CAWSVGPDTQYF	TGTGCCTGGAGTGTGGGTCCAGATACGCAGTATTTT
TRBV28	many	TRBJ1-3	.	CASRQEDHSGNTIYF	TGTGCCAGCAGGCAAGAGGACCACTCTGGAAACACCATATATTTT
TRBV4-1	many	TRBJ2-5	TRBD1	CASSQGGSGQLQETQYF	TGCGCCAGCAGCCAAGGTGGGTCGGGACAGCTCCAAGAGACCCAGTACTTC
TRBV25-1	.	TRBJ2-2	.	CASRPNSGNTGELFF	TGTGCCAGCAGACCCAACAGCGGAAACACCGGGGAGCTGTTTTTT
TRBV20-1	few	TRBJ1-5	.	CSATKGSDGSYSNQPQHF	TGCAGTGCTACAAAAGGGTCCGACGGCTCTTATAGCAATCAGCCCCAGCATTTT
TRBV18	many	TRBJ2-1	.	CASSPRDGSGNEQFF	TGTGCCAGCTCACCACGTGACGGGAGCGGGAATGAGCAGTTCTTC
TRBV12-3/TRBV12-4	many	TRBJ2-4	TRBD2	CASTLGGSDIQYF	TGTGCCAGCACCTTGGGAGGGTCAGACATTCAGTACTTC
TRBV12-3/TRBV12-4	many	TRBJ2-5	.	CASSLMPGIQETQYF	TGTGCCAGCAGTTTAATGCCAGGGATTCAAGAGACCCAGTACTTC
TRBV12-3/TRBV12-4	few	TRBJ2-7	TRBD2	CASRLTSGRAEQYF	TGTGCCAGCAGGCTGACTAGCGGGAGGGCCGAGCAGTACTTC
TRBV4-3	many	TRBJ2-2	TRBD2	CASSQGSGGNTGELFF	TGCGCCAGCAGCCAGGGGAGCGGGGGGAACACCGGGGAGCTGTTTTTT
TRBV6-5	many	TRBJ2-1	TRBD2	CASSWGGPYNEQFF	TGTGCCAGCAGTTGGGGAGGGCCCTACAATGAGCAGTTCTTC
TRBV28	many	TRBJ2-4	TRBD2	CASSSTIWGSGENIQYF	TGTGCCAGCAGTTCAACCATTTGGGGTAGCGGGGAAAACATTCAGTACTTC
TRBV18	many	TRBJ2-1	TRBD1	CASSASGTGNNEQFF	TGTGCCAGCTCAGCTTCCGGGACAGGGAACAATGAGCAGTTCTTC